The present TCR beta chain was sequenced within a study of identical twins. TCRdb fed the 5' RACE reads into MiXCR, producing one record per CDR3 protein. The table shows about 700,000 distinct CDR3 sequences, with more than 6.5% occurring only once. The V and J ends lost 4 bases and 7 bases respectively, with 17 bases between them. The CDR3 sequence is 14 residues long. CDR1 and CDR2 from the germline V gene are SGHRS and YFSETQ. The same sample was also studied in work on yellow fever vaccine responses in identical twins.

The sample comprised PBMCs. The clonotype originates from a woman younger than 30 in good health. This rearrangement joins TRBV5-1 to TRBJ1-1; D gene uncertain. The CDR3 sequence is CASSLDPYRNEAFF. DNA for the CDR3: TGCGCCAGCAGCCTAGACCCGTACCGTAATGAAGCTTTCTTT. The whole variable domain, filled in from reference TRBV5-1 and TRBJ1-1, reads KAGVTQTPRYLIKTRGQQVTLSCSPISGHRSVSWYQQTPGQGLQFLFEYFSETQRNKGNFPGRFSGRQFSNSRSEMNVSTLELGDSALYLCASSLDPYRNEAFFGQGTRLTVV.